Listed here are 11 T cell receptor beta chains from one sample, sequenced in a study of monozygotic twins with inflammatory bowel disease. TCRdb re-called the 5' RACE reads and shows each CDR3 protein once, DNA omitted. In all, the sample yields about 160,000 distinct CDR3 sequences. Sequencing was done on a sample of blood. These receptors all come from a human donor with ulcerative colitis or Crohn's disease, or a healthy co-twin of an affected twin (not recorded which).

The V and J genes are TRBV6-2 or TRBV6-3 and TRBJ2-6; TCRdb calls TRBD1, which cannot be checked without DNA. Germline V lookup: CDR1 MNHEY, CDR2 SVGEGT. The length of the CDR3 is 17 residues. The CDR3 sequence is CASSSRQAVGGANVLTF.

V is TRBV28 and J is TRBJ2-2; there is no DNA to check the TCRdb D call of TRBD2. There are 14 residues in the CDR3. CDR1 and CDR2 (germline): MDHEN, SYDVKM. CDR3 in amino acids: CASSLGGRHGELFF.

The chain links TRBV27 to TRBJ2-4. Germline V gene lookup returns CDR1 MNHEY and CDR2 SMNVEV (reference sequence). The CDR3 extends over 12 amino acids. CDR3 loop: CASSSSGNIQYF.

The V call is TRBV5-1, the J call TRBJ1-1; TCRdb's assignment of TRBD1 cannot be checked, as there is no DNA. The CDR3 extends over 15 amino acids. CDR1 is SGHRS and CDR2 is YFSETQ in the germline V gene. This CDR3 reads CASSLSQGINTEAFF. Full variable domain (missing parts from reference TRBV5-1 and TRBJ1-1): KAGVTQTPRYLIKTRGQQVTLSCSPISGHRSVSWYQQTPGQGLQFLFEYFSETQRNKGNFPGRFSGRQFSNSRSEMNVSTLELGDSALYLCASSLSQGINTEAFFGQGTRLTVV.

The rearrangement joins TRBV27 to TRBJ2-5; TCRdb indicates TRBD1, and absent DNA this call remains unverified. The length of the CDR3 is 14 residues. Germline values: CDR1 MNHEY, CDR2 SMNVEV (reference sequence). This CDR3 is CASSSETGRETQYF.

V is TRBV11-3 and J is TRBJ2-2; TCRdb's assignment of TRBD1 cannot be checked, as there is no DNA. The CDR3 loop spans 14 amino acids. Germline CDR1 reads SGHNT; CDR2 reads YENEEA. This CDR3 is CASRSGGVTGELFF.

This chain's CDR3 is CASRSQPGTFIIGNEQFF. The chain couples TRBV2 to TRBJ2-1; TCRdb's D call of TRBD2 is untestable without DNA. The CDR3 length is 18 residues. Germline CDR1 is SNHLY and CDR2 is FYNNEI.

The gene calls are TRBV18 and TRBJ2-2; TCRdb's D call of TRBD2 is untestable without DNA. The CDR3 has 17 residues. Germline-derived CDR1 and CDR2 are KGHSH and LQKENI. The CDR3 protein is CASSPLSLGHPTGELFF.

The J gene is TRBJ1-1, the V gene TRBV29-1. Germline-derived CDR1 and CDR2 are SQVTM and ANQGSEA. This CDR3 is built from 12 residues. The CDR3 here is CSVDPWGTEAFF.

The chain couples TRBV7-3 to TRBJ2-2; TCRdb proposes TRBD1, but this gene call is untestable without DNA. CDR3 length: 17 amino acids. Germline V gives CDR1 SGHTA, CDR2 FQGTGA. CDR3 amino acids: CASSRPPGQGWTGELFF. Supplemented by reference TRBV7-3 and TRBJ2-2, the full variable domain reads GAGVSQTPSNKVTEKGKYVELRCDPISGHTALYWYRQSLGQGPEFLIYFQGTGAADDSGLPNDRFFAVRPEGSVSTLKIQRTERGDSAVYLCASSRPPGQGWTGELFFGEGSRLTVL.

The chain recombines TRBV10-3 with TRBJ2-5; TCRdb picks TRBD1, but there is no DNA to check that call. The CDR3 extends over 14 amino acids. Per the germline V gene, CDR1 is ENHRY and CDR2 is SYGVKD. The CDR3 region is CAISGWGQGETQYF.